This T cell receptor (beta chain) was sequenced for a study of blood T cells in healthy people across ages. The study, taken as a whole, reports: The long-lived group displayed more naive CD4+ cells, plus higher diversity, than the aged donors did.

With regard to this clonotype: Antigen specificity is unknown.

Germline trimming cut 6 bases from V and 4 bases from J; bases unmatched to any gene: 7. This CDR3 has 16 residues. CDR1 is LGHDT, CDR2 YNNKEL, per germline (reference sequence). Alongside a J-beta primer mix, a sample-barcoded 5' primer served in a second PCR lasting about 7 to 12 cycles. TCRdb re-called the 5' RACE reads through MiXCR, storing one row per CDR3 protein. The table shows hundreds of thousands of distinct CDR3 sequences, with around 49% occurring only once. This sequence originates from a man aged 25-45 years in good health. The material sequenced was blood. This chain uses TRBV3-1 with TRBJ2-3; 13 positions match TRBD2. The CDR3 loop reads CASRAGLAGVADTQYF. The CDR3 coding sequence is TGTGCCAGCAGGGCCGGACTAGCGGGGGTTGCAGATACGCAGTATTTT.